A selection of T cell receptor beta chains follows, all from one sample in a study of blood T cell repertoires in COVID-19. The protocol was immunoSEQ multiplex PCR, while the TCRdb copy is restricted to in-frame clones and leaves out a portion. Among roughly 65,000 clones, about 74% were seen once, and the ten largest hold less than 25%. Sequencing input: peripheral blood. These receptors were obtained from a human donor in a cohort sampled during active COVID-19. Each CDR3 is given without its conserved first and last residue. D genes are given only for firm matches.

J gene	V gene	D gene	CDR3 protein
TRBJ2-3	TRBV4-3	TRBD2	ASSRVTSGGDRADTQY
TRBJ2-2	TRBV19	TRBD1	ASTPGTGGTGRMF
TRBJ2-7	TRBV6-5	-	ASWETVQTSYEQY
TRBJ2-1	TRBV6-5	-	ASSSVTLSDGEQF
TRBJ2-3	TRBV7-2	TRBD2	ASSLVPLAGGDTQY
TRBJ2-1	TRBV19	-	ASSGGLTYNEQF
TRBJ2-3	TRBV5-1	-	ASSQGFGTDTQY
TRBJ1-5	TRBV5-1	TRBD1	ASSTGQGNQPQH
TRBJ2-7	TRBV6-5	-	ASRPTAGTSYEQY
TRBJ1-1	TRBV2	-	ASSLQNTEAF